Below are 14 T cell receptor beta chains sequenced from a single sample in a study of T cells in Graves' hyperthyroidism and ophthalmopathy. The source material, RNA transcripts, was used to amplify TCR beta CDR3 regions. In the first-round RT-PCR of the TCR CDR3, the HTBI primer set was used. MiXCR was run by TCRdb on the multiplex PCR reads, yielding one entry per CDR3 protein. The data show fewer than 900,000 distinct CDR3 sequences, approximately 19% seen once. Sequencing used blood. These receptors all stem from a woman aged 45-65 years with Graves' hyperthyroidism that later progressed to Graves' ophthalmopathy.

The chain's CDR3 is CATSDLGTSAGYTF. CDR3 nucleotide sequence: TGTGCCACCAGTGATTTGGGGACCTCTGCTGGCTACACCTTC. V and J are TRBV24-1 and TRBJ1-2; the D gene is possibly TRBD1 (5 bases). V gave up 0 bases and J gave up 7 bases, with 11 bases separating them. The germline CDR1 and CDR2 sequences are KGHDR and SFDVKD. The CDR3 runs 14 residues.

A word on this clonotype: A much larger clonotype is one base distant, so this may be a read error. The V call is TRBV11-3, the J call TRBJ1-1; D gene ambiguous. Looked up from germline, CDR1 is SGHNT and CDR2 is YENEEA. The CDR3 contains 13 residues. Trimming took off 4 bases at V and 3 bases at J, with 9 bases between the two ends. Here the CDR3 reads CASSSYADTEAFF. CDR3 DNA sequence: TGTGCCAGCAGCTCATACGCAGACACTGAAGCTTTCTTT.

The chain recombines TRBV7-3 with TRBJ2-6; the D call may be TRBD1 or TRBD2 (7 bases each). Trimming removed 4 bases from V and 0 bases from J, with 16 bases in between. Germline lookup yields CDR1 SGHTA and CDR2 FQGTGA. The length of the CDR3 is 18 residues. The CDR3 region has the DNA TGTGCCAGCAGCTCCTACAGGGGAGGGGCCTCTGGGGCCAACGTCCTGACTTTC. Translation gives CASSSYRGGASGANVLTF.

To note about this clonotype: One junction end does not reproduce the germline sequence, and a read error may be involved. The chain combines TRBV30 with TRBJ2-1; D tentatively fits TRBD1 or TRBD2 (6 bases each). Germline loops: CDR1 GTSNPN, CDR2 SVGIG (reference sequence). This CDR3 spans 18 amino acids. This CDR3 reads CARSVLLGGLSSYNEQFF. The CDR3 DNA is TGTGCCAGGAGTGTACTGTTGGGGGGCCTTAGCTCCTACAATGAGCAGTTCTTC.

This clonotype was detected many times. The rearrangement joins TRBV11-2 to TRBJ2-1; a possible D gene is TRBD1 (5 bases). CDR3 size: 15 residues. V gave up 4 bases and J gave up 6 bases, with 16 bases separating them. CDR1 is SGHAT, CDR2 FQNNGV, per germline. The chain's CDR3 is CASSSGPSGANEQFF. The CDR3 DNA reads TGTGCCAGCAGCTCCGGACCAAGTGGGGCCAATGAGCAGTTCTTC.

This clonotype came up many times. The chain combines TRBV12-3 or TRBV12-4 with TRBJ2-7; 7 nucleotides line up with TRBD1. Unmatched junction bases numbered 4, after V lost 5 bases and J lost 3 bases. This CDR3 contains 13 residues. This CDR3 is CASSLGQHYEQYF. CDR3 coding DNA: TGTGCCAGCAGTCTGGGACAGCACTACGAGCAGTACTTC.

This clonotype was counted ten times or more. The CDR3 is CASSLAGQGINQPQHF. The CDR3 DNA reads as TGTGCCAGCAGCTTGGCGGGACAGGGGATCAATCAGCCCCAGCATTTT. The gene calls are TRBV5-6 and TRBJ1-5; 10 bases fit TRBD1. CDR1 SGHDT and CDR2 YYEEEE come from the germline V gene. The CDR3 is 16 amino acids. V was clipped by 0 bases and J by 3 bases; unmatched bases: 3.

The gene calls are TRBV4-1 and TRBJ2-2; D is ambiguous. The CDR3 is 15 residues long. Between the trimmed V and J ends, which lost 3 bases and 2 bases, there was a span of 10 bases. Looked up from germline, CDR1 is MGHRA and CDR2 is YSYEKL. The CDR3, as DNA: TGCGCCAGCAGCCATCTCAGAACAAACACCGGGGAGCTGTTTTTT. This gives the protein CASSHLRTNTGELFF.

V is TRBV5-1 and J is TRBJ1-1; the D is unclear. V was clipped by 2 bases and J by 3 bases, with 8 bases between them. This CDR3 is built from 13 residues. Germline CDR1 and CDR2: SGHRS and YFSETQ. CDR3 nucleotides: TGCGCCAGCAGCTTAAATCTGGACACTGAAGCTTTCTTT. Protein sequence: CASSLNLDTEAFF.

The J gene is TRBJ2-7, the V gene TRBV3-1, with D possibly TRBD2 on 5 matching bases. The germline gives CDR1 LGHDT, CDR2 YNNKEL (reference sequence). Trimming pared 1 base from V and 5 bases from J, leaving 12 bases between. This CDR3 spans 14 amino acids. This CDR3 reads CASSQVGRRDEQYF. The CDR3 bases are TGTGCCAGCAGCCAAGTGGGGAGACGGGACGAGCAGTACTTC.

This clonotype was seen many times. The V call is TRBV11-2, the J call TRBJ2-1; TRBD2 aligns across 7 bases. The CDR3 is 14 amino acids. The trim removed 5 bases at V and 5 bases at J, leaving 6 bases unmatched. CDR1 SGHAT and CDR2 FQNNGV come from the germline V gene. In DNA form, the CDR3 reads TGTGCCAGCAGCGCAGCGGGGACCCACAATGAGCAGTTCTTC. Residues: CASSAAGTHNEQFF.

This chain uses TRBV27 with TRBJ2-3; D is perhaps TRBD2 (6 bases). CDR1 is MNHEY, CDR2 SMNVEV, per germline (reference sequence). CDR3 size: 16 residues. Trimming removed 3 bases from V and 4 bases from J, with 17 bases in between. CDR3 in amino acids: CASSFLLSGGPDTQYF. CDR3 coding DNA: TGTGCCAGCAGTTTCCTGCTCTCCGGGGGTCCAGATACGCAGTATTTT.

This clonotype was counted a few times. The genes are TRBV30 and TRBJ2-6, with no clear D. Per the germline V gene, CDR1 is GTSNPN and CDR2 is SVGIG (reference sequence). V was trimmed by 8 bases and J by 0 bases, leaving 11 bases between them. CDR3 size: 14 residues. The CDR3, as DNA: TGTGCCATCTCCCCCTACTCTGGGGCCAACGTCCTGACTTTC. As protein: CAISPYSGANVLTF.

This clonotype turned up a few times. V is TRBV5-1 and J is TRBJ1-5; maybe TRBD1 (5 bases). Per germline, CDR1 SGHRS and CDR2 YFSETQ. CDR3 length: 14 amino acids. V lost 5 bases to trimming and J lost 3 bases, with 12 bases between them. The CDR3 protein is CASREDTNNQPQHF. CDR3 bases: TGCGCCAGCAGGGAGGACACTAACAATCAGCCCCAGCATTTT.